The 14 T cell receptor beta chains below were found in one sample sequenced in a study of beta chain features in type 1 diabetes. Every isolated RNA sample was fully reverse transcribed, so sequencing captured expressed TCRB transcripts. TCRdb keeps only in-frame clones here, not all; method: immunoSEQ multiplex PCR. The sample has 400,000 to 500,000 clones; 11% to 15% are singletons. Sequenced: naive CD4+ T cells from blood. The receptors shown here come from a man under 40 in good health.

The rearrangement links TRBV7-6 to TRBJ2-5; no clear D. The CDR3 length is 12 residues. The germline CDR1 and CDR2 sequences are SGHVS and FNYEAQ. The ends were cut back, 0 bases at V and 5 bases at J, with 4 bases in the middle. The CDR3, as DNA: TGTGCCAGCAGCTTAGCGATGGAGACCCAGTACTTC. This encodes CASSLAMETQYF.

This clone appeared a few times. The chain joins TRBV4-3 to TRBJ1-1; D is unclear. CDR1 and CDR2 (germline): LGHNA, YSLEER. This CDR3 has 13 amino acids. V was cut by 1 base and J by 6 bases, with 9 bases left in between. CDR3 sequence (DNA): TGCGCCAGCAGCCAAGGATCAAGGGCTGAAGCTTTCTTT. It codes for CASSQGSRAEAFF.

This clone showed up just a few times. The chain combines TRBV4-2 with TRBJ2-1; 8 bases map to TRBD2. CDR3 length: 16 residues. Trimming cost V 3 bases and J 4 bases; bases outside gene matches: 8. Germline CDR1 LGHNA, CDR2 YNFKEQ. The CDR3 nucleotides are TGTGCCAGCAGCCAGCCCGGGAGGGCCGGTTACAATGAGCAGTTCTTC. This translates into CASSQPGRAGYNEQFF.

This clone came up a few times. The V call is TRBV7-2, the J call TRBJ2-7; TRBD1 aligns across 7 bases. The germline V gene has CDR1 SGHTA and CDR2 FQGNSA. This CDR3 is 13 amino acids long. After removal of 7 bases from V and 7 bases from J, the junction contained 10 bases not matched to a gene. The CDR3 loop is CASNLRRGQEQYF. CDR3 sequence (DNA): TGTGCCAGCAACCTCAGAAGGGGGCAGGAGCAGTACTTC.

V usage is TRBV27 and J usage is TRBJ2-7; 11 bases line up with TRBD1. The junction had 12 bases not matched to a gene; V was cut back by 10 bases and J by 7 bases. The CDR3 consists of 14 residues. Germline V gene sequence: CDR1 MNHEY, CDR2 SMNVEV (reference sequence). The CDR3 nucleotides read TGTGCCACCCGCCGACCGGGGACAGGGGGAGAGCAGTACGTC. Translated, it gives CATRRPGTGGEQYV.

The chain uses TRBV29-1 and TRBJ1-5; TRBD1 matches at 10 bases. Germline V CDR1 and CDR2: SQVTM, ANQGSEA. Trimming removed 4 bases from V and 7 bases from J; junction bases left unmatched: 7. This CDR3 region has 14 residues. CDR3 loop: CSVAVGTGEQPQHF. In nucleotides, the CDR3 is TGCAGCGTTGCTGTGGGGACAGGGGAACAGCCCCAGCATTTT. Together with reference TRBV29-1 and TRBJ1-5, the CDR3 gives the full variable domain: SAVISQKPSRDICQRGTSLTIQCQVDSQVTMMFWYRQQPGQSLTLIATANQGSEATYESGFVIDKFPISRPNLTFSTLTVSNMSPEDSSIYLCSVAVGTGEQPQHFGDGTRLSIL.

This clone has only a few counts. J is TRBJ1-1 and V is TRBV25-1, with a tentative D call TRBD1 (5 bases). The CDR3 is 13 amino acids. Germline CDR1 is MGHDK and CDR2 is SYGVNS. Deletions cut 6 bases from V and 2 bases from J, with 10 bases between. The DNA of the CDR3 is TGTGCCAGCAGCATCACAGGAAACACTGAAGCTTTCTTT. Translation: CASSITGNTEAFF.

This clone has just a few counts. The CDR3 loop reads CASSPRSNVQFF. CDR3 in DNA: TGTGCCAGCAGCCCTCGATCAAACGTGCAGTTCTTC. The chain couples TRBV7-9 to TRBJ2-1; no clear D gene. The CDR3 covers 12 residues. Trimming shortened V by 5 bases and J by 12 bases, and 14 bases separated the two germline ends. Germline CDR1 is SEHNR and CDR2 is FQNEAQ (reference sequence). Variable domain in full (rest from reference TRBV7-9 and TRBJ2-1): DTGVSQNPRHKITKRGQNVTFRCDPISEHNRLYWYRQTLGQGPEFLTYFQNEAQLEKSRLLSDRFSAERPKGSFSTLEIQRTEQGDSAMYLCASSPRSNVQFFGPGTRLTVL.

This clone was recorded a few times. The rearrangement links TRBV9 to TRBJ2-7; 8 bases match TRBD1. Per the germline V gene, CDR1 is SGDLS and CDR2 is YYNGEE. Unmatched junction bases numbered 11, after V lost 6 bases and J lost 0 bases. This CDR3 is built from 16 residues. The CDR3 bases are TGTGCCAGCACCTCCCGACGGACAGGGCTCTCCTACGAGCAGTACTTC. As protein: CASTSRRTGLSYEQYF. The full variable domain, its missing parts supplied by reference TRBV9 and TRBJ2-7, is DSGVTQTPKHLITATGQRVTLRCSPRSGDLSVYWYQQSLDQGLQFLIQYYNGEERAKGNILERFSAQQFPDLHSELNLSSLELGDSALYFCASTSRRTGLSYEQYFGPGTRLTVT.

The chain combines TRBV12-5 with TRBJ1-5, with D unclear. This CDR3 comprises 12 residues. V was pared by 2 bases and J by 6 bases, with 5 bases between. The germline CDR1 and CDR2 sequences are LGHNT and FRNRAP. CDR3 DNA: TGTGCTAGTGGTTTGCCGGGTCAGCCCCAGCATTTT. It codes for CASGLPGQPQHF.

This clone was counted between two and nine times. This sequence joins TRBV28 and TRBJ2-1; 9 bases align to TRBD1. The CDR3 spans 15 residues. V was clipped by 5 bases and J by 3 bases; unmatched bases: 5. Germline-derived CDR1 and CDR2 are MDHEN and SYDVKM. The CDR3 DNA reads TGTGCCAGCAGTCCCCGGGACAGGGTCTACAATGAGCAGTTCTTC. Translated: CASSPRDRVYNEQFF.

The chain recombines TRBV10-3 with TRBJ2-7, with a possible D match to TRBD1 (6 bases). Germline CDR1 and CDR2: ENHRY and SYGVKD. The CDR3 extends over 12 amino acids. The V end lost 8 bases, the J end lost 3 bases, and 11 bases lay between the germline ends. The CDR3 bases are TGTGCCATCGGAGACAGGAACTACGAGCAGTACTTC. This codes for CAIGDRNYEQYF.

There are a few counts of this clone. The gene calls are TRBV7-9 and TRBJ2-5; D is uncertain. The CDR3 is 14 residues long. V lost 5 bases to trimming and J lost 7 bases, with 17 bases between them. Germline CDR1 SEHNR, CDR2 FQNEAQ (reference sequence). CDR3 coding DNA: TGTGCCAGCAGCCGCGCCGAGACCGCAAGGACCCAGTACTTC. Its protein product is CASSRAETARTQYF.

This clone has only a few counts. The gene calls are TRBV19 and TRBJ2-1; D may be TRBD2 (6 bases). CDR3 length: 14 amino acids. CDR1 is LNHDA, CDR2 SQIVND, per germline (reference sequence). V was trimmed by 3 bases and J by 4 bases, leaving 10 bases between them. The CDR3 bases are TGTGCCAGTAGTATCGGGGGATGGTACAATGAGCAGTTCTTC. Residues: CASSIGGWYNEQFF.